The 27 T cell receptor beta chains given below trace back to one sample, sequenced in a study of T cell responses to AZD1222 COVID-19 vaccine. Assay used: immunoSEQ multiplex PCR; TCRdb lists only in-frame clones, some missing. The table has some 130,000 clones, around nine tenths seen once. The specimen comprised peripheral blood, sampled on day 0 of AZD1222 vaccination. Source of these receptors: an adult in good health.

J is TRBJ2-7 and V is TRBV5-4; maybe TRBD2 (6 bases). This CDR3 has 14 amino acids. With 4 bases removed from V and 1 base from J, the gap between germline ends came to 12 bases. Looked up from germline, CDR1 is SGHNT and CDR2 is YYREEE (reference sequence). The CDR3 nucleotides are TGTGCCAGCAGCCCGGGGGACGCATCCTACGAGCAGTACTTC. Protein product: CASSPGDASYEQYF.

The chain is built from TRBV2 and TRBJ2-3; 12 nucleotides line up with TRBD1. The trim removed 5 bases at V and 4 bases at J, leaving 4 bases unmatched. This CDR3 spans 15 amino acids. Germline V gene data show CDR1 as SNHLY and CDR2 as FYNNEI. CDR3 bases: TGTGCCAGCAGTAGGGGGACAGGGGGCTCAGATACGCAGTATTTT. Its protein product is CASSRGTGGSDTQYF.

V usage is TRBV27 and J usage is TRBJ1-1; unclear D gene. In germline, CDR1 is MNHEY, CDR2 SMNVEV (reference sequence). The V end lost 3 bases, the J end lost 5 bases, and 7 bases lay between the germline ends. This CDR3 comprises 12 residues. The CDR3 reads CASSFSGTEAFF. CDR3 coding DNA: TGTGCCAGCAGTTTCTCGGGAACTGAAGCTTTCTTT.

The chain couples TRBV5-1 to TRBJ2-2; no firm D call. The CDR3 loop spans 15 amino acids. The germline V gene has CDR1 SGHRS and CDR2 YFSETQ. The V end lost 4 bases, the J end lost 2 bases, and 12 bases lay between the germline ends. CDR3 bases: TGCGCCAGCAGCCCGGACGTTAGTAACACCGGGGAGCTGTTTTTT. This encodes CASSPDVSNTGELFF. The variable domain in full, with the rest retrieved from reference TRBV5-1 and TRBJ2-2, is KAGVTQTPRYLIKTRGQQVTLSCSPISGHRSVSWYQQTPGQGLQFLFEYFSETQRNKGNFPGRFSGRQFSNSRSEMNVSTLELGDSALYLCASSPDVSNTGELFFGEGSRLTVL.

V and J are TRBV19 and TRBJ2-1; perhaps TRBD2 as D (6 bases). The CDR3 length is 14 residues. CDR1 and CDR2 (germline): LNHDA, SQIVND (reference sequence). Trimming stripped 8 bases from V and 8 bases from J, with 19 bases between. CDR3 protein: CASPPVRLVYEQFF. In nucleotides, the CDR3 is TGTGCCAGTCCCCCAGTCCGACTAGTTTATGAGCAGTTCTTC.

The gene calls are TRBV24-1 and TRBJ1-5; D possibly corresponds to TRBD1 (5 bases). V was cut by 2 bases and J by 2 bases, with 12 bases left in between. The CDR3 runs 16 residues. Germline CDR1 and CDR2: KGHDR and SFDVKD. This CDR3 is CATSDSTGSRNQPQHF. CDR3 nucleotides: TGTGCCACCAGTGATTCAACAGGTTCGCGCAATCAGCCCCAGCATTTT.

The chain has TRBV6-1 and TRBJ2-1, with D maybe TRBD1 (5 bases). Germline V CDR1 and CDR2: MNHNS, SASEGT. Between the trimmed V and J ends, which lost 0 bases and 9 bases, there was a span of 21 bases. The CDR3 is 17 residues long. The CDR3 nucleotides are TGTGCCAGCAGTGAAGCCGTAGGGGCACCGGCACTCGGTGAGCAGTTCTTC. It translates to CASSEAVGAPALGEQFF.

This chain joins TRBV25-1 and TRBJ1-2; maybe TRBD1 (6 bases). In germline, CDR1 is MGHDK, CDR2 SYGVNS. The CDR3 contains 13 residues. Trimming shortened V by 6 bases and J by 3 bases, and 11 bases separated the two germline ends. The CDR3 region is CASRSQGDYGYTF. The CDR3 region has the DNA TGTGCCAGCAGGTCACAGGGCGACTATGGCTACACCTTC.

This sequence joins TRBV7-3 and TRBJ2-3, with 10 bases fitting TRBD2. Looked up from germline, CDR1 is SGHTA and CDR2 is FQGTGA. The trim removed 5 bases at V and 0 bases at J, leaving 2 bases unmatched. The CDR3 contains 15 residues. The CDR3 region has the DNA TGTGCCAGCAGCCGGACTAGCGGAAGCACAGATACGCAGTATTTT. Translation gives CASSRTSGSTDTQYF.

This clone was seen once. The V gene is TRBV5-1, the J gene TRBJ2-3; no reliable D call. Germline-derived CDR1 and CDR2 are SGHRS and YFSETQ. The CDR3 contains 15 residues. V was shortened by 0 bases and J by 2 bases, with 10 bases between the two germline ends. CDR3 in DNA: TGCGCCAGCAGCTTGGATGGCAGGACCACAGATACGCAGTATTTT. This sequence encodes CASSLDGRTTDTQYF.

The V gene is TRBV27, the J gene TRBJ2-7, with 9 nucleotides matching TRBD1. Germline assignment: CDR1 MNHEY and CDR2 SMNVEV (reference sequence). With 6 bases clipped from V and 3 bases from J, the junction kept 3 bases outside the gene matches. The CDR3 has 13 residues. This chain's CDR3 is CASSPGQGYEQYF. In nucleotides, the CDR3 is TGTGCCAGCAGCCCGGGACAGGGCTACGAGCAGTACTTC.

The chain uses TRBV3-1 (or the pseudogene TRBV3-2) and TRBJ2-7; a possible D gene is TRBD1 (6 bases). CDR1 is LGHDT, CDR2 YNNKEL, per germline (reference sequence). CDR3 length: 15 amino acids. Trimming left V 4 bases short and J 0 bases short, with 13 bases between. CDR3 amino acids: CASSPKTGRSYEQYF. CDR3 DNA: TGTGCCAGCAGCCCTAAGACAGGCCGCTCCTACGAGCAGTACTTC.

The gene calls are TRBV28 and TRBJ2-7; D is possibly TRBD1 (6 bases). The length of the CDR3 is 13 residues. Germline assignment: CDR1 MDHEN and CDR2 SYDVKM. V gave up 5 bases and J gave up 0 bases, with 8 bases separating them. In nucleotides, the CDR3 is TGTGCCAGCAGTACAGGGTTCTCCTACGAGCAGTACTTC. Translation gives CASSTGFSYEQYF.

The V and J genes are TRBV2 and TRBJ2-7; 8 positions match TRBD1. This CDR3 has 15 amino acids. Per germline, CDR1 SNHLY and CDR2 FYNNEI. The junction had 13 bases not matched to a gene; V was cut back by 7 bases and J by 5 bases. The CDR3 DNA is TGTGCCAGCACCCGCGGACAGGGCTTCGAACACGAGCAGTACTTC. Translating gives CASTRGQGFEHEQYF.

V and J are TRBV5-1 and TRBJ2-5, with a possible D match to TRBD2 (6 bases). V was shortened by 2 bases and J by 5 bases, with 10 bases between the two germline ends. The CDR3 contains 13 residues. Germline V gene data show CDR1 as SGHRS and CDR2 as YFSETQ. The CDR3 DNA sequence: TGCGCCAGCAGCTTAGGAGGGGCTGAGACCCAGTACTTC. This sequence encodes CASSLGGAETQYF.

This chain connects TRBV7-2 to TRBJ2-5; weak D call: TRBD2 (7 bases). V gave up 5 bases and J gave up 4 bases, with 17 bases separating them. The CDR3 contains 15 residues. Germline-derived CDR1 and CDR2 are SGHTA and FQGNSA. In DNA form, the CDR3 reads TGTGCCAGCAGCCTAGGGGGAGGGGTTGGAGAGACCCAGTACTTC. Its protein is CASSLGGGVGETQYF.

The chain uses TRBV29-1 and TRBJ2-1; D is unresolved. CDR1 and CDR2 from the germline V gene are SQVTM and ANQGSEA. CDR3 length: 14 amino acids. V was trimmed by 7 bases and J by 7 bases, leaving 20 bases between them. The CDR3 protein is CSGAATSARNEQFF. In DNA form, the CDR3 reads TGCAGCGGCGCCGCGACATCTGCCCGGAATGAGCAGTTCTTC.

This chain joins TRBV27 and TRBJ2-5; 7 nucleotides agree with TRBD2. The CDR3 is 13 amino acids. Germline-derived CDR1 and CDR2 are MNHEY and SMNVEV (reference sequence). Trimming took 5 bases from V and 10 from J; bases not matched to a gene: 10. The CDR3 loop is CASSLTGPGGQYF. The CDR3 DNA is TGTGCCAGCAGTCTAACAGGTCCGGGAGGCCAGTACTTC.

The V gene is TRBV15, the J gene TRBJ2-6; 7 bases match TRBD2. The V and J ends lost 0 bases and 2 bases, in that order; junction bases with no gene match: 1. The CDR3 has 16 residues. Germline lookup yields CDR1 LNHNV and CDR2 YYDKDF (reference sequence). For the CDR3, the DNA is TGTGCCACCAGCAGAGAGGGGGGGACTGGGGCCAACGTCCTGACTTTC. Protein sequence: CATSREGGTGANVLTF.

The chain has TRBV5-1 and TRBJ2-3; D is perhaps TRBD1 (6 bases). Germline V CDR1 and CDR2: SGHRS, YFSETQ. This CDR3 has 14 amino acids. Trimming removed 1 base from V and 5 bases from J, with 11 bases in between. The DNA of the CDR3 is TGCGCCAGCAGCTTGCGGGGACAAGAAGATACGCAGTATTTT. It is translated as CASSLRGQEDTQYF.

The gene calls are TRBV19 and TRBJ2-1; possible D gene TRBD1, 6 bases. The CDR3 extends over 15 amino acids. The germline V gene encodes CDR1 LNHDA and CDR2 SQIVND (reference sequence). V was trimmed by 4 bases and J by 7 bases, leaving 17 bases between them. The CDR3, as DNA: TGTGCCAGTAGTACCCTACAGACAGGTCCTAATGAGCAGTTCTTC. Protein sequence: CASSTLQTGPNEQFF.

This chain uses TRBV19 with TRBJ2-7; D perhaps matches TRBD2 (5 bases). The CDR3 is 12 amino acids. From germline, CDR1 is LNHDA and CDR2 SQIVND (reference sequence). V lost 1 base to trimming and J lost 5 bases, with 6 bases between them. The CDR3 DNA reads TGTGCCAGTAGTATAGGAGGGAACGAGCAGTACTTC. It specifies CASSIGGNEQYF.

V and J are TRBV23-1 and TRBJ1-5; D is perhaps TRBD1 (6 bases). TRBV23-1 is noted as an ORF with a role that remains uncertain. The ends were cut back, 7 bases at V and 6 bases at J, with 19 bases in the middle. CDR3 length: 15 amino acids. The CDR3 sequence: CASIRRGGRSQPQHF. The CDR3 bases are TGCGCCAGCATTCGACGAGGGGGGCGAAGTCAGCCCCAGCATTTT.

The chain has TRBV29-1 and TRBJ2-1; TRBD1 might be the D (6 bases). This CDR3 spans 13 amino acids. CDR1 is SQVTM and CDR2 is ANQGSEA in the germline V gene. The CDR3 loop is CSLAEGVYNEQFF. CDR3 nucleotides: TGCAGTCTTGCCGAGGGGGTCTACAATGAGCAGTTCTTC.

The chain links TRBV6-5 to TRBJ1-3, with no clear D. The CDR3 is 15 residues long. CDR1 and CDR2 from the germline V gene are MNHEY and SVGAGI. V gave up 6 bases and J gave up 0 bases, with 12 bases separating them. CDR3 DNA: TGTGCCAGCAGCAGTTCACTCGCCTCTGGAAACACCATATATTTT. This encodes CASSSSLASGNTIYF.

This clone came up once. The chain joins TRBV5-1 to TRBJ2-5; tentative D call: TRBD2 (5 bases). The CDR3 length is 15 residues. Trimming took 0 bases from V and 4 from J, leaving 13 bases between them. Per germline, CDR1 SGHRS and CDR2 YFSETQ. Here the CDR3 reads CASSLGPTSLETQYF. CDR3 coding DNA: TGCGCCAGCAGCTTGGGCCCAACTAGTTTAGAGACCCAGTACTTC.

The chain combines TRBV19 with TRBJ2-2; TRBD1 might be the D (6 bases). CDR1 LNHDA and CDR2 SQIVND come from the germline V gene (reference sequence). There are 16 residues in the CDR3. Trimming took 4 bases from V and 1 from J, leaving 13 bases between them. CDR3 nucleotides: TGTGCCAGTAGTACGCCGACAGGCGGGAACACCGGGGAGCTGTTTTTT. Translated, it gives CASSTPTGGNTGELFF. The full variable domain, completed using reference TRBV19 and TRBJ2-2, is DGGITQSPKYLFRKEGQNVTLSCEQNLNHDAMYWYRQDPGQGLRLIYYSQIVNDFQKGDIAEGYSVSREKKESFPLTVTSAQKNPTAFYLCASSTPTGGNTGELFFGEGSRLTVL.